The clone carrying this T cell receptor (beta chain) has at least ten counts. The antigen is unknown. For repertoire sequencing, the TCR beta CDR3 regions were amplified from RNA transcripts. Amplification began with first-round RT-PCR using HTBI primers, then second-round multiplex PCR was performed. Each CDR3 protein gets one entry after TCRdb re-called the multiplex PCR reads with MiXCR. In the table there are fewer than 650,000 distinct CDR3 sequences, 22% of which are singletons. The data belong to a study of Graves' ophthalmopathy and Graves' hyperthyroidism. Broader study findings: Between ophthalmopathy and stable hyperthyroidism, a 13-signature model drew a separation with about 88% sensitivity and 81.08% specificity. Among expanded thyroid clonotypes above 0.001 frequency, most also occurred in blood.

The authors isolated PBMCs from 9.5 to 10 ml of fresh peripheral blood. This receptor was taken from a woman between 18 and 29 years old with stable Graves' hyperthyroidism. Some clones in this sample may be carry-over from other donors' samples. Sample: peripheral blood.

Written as DNA, the CDR3 is TGTGCCAGCAGTTTATACAGGGCCCACGAGCAGTACTTC. Amino acid sequence: CASSLYRAHEQYF. The chain is built from TRBV28 and TRBJ2-7, with D perhaps matching TRBD1 (6 bases). Germline values: CDR1 MDHEN, CDR2 SYDVKM. This CDR3 has 13 amino acids. V was pared by 1 base and J by 5 bases, with 9 bases between.